The TCR beta chain under discussion was sequenced for a study of blood T cell repertoires in COVID-19. The germline V gene encodes CDR1 SGHTA and CDR2 FQGNSA. Trimming stripped 2 bases from V and 5 bases from J, with 12 bases between. This CDR3 contains 14 residues. Some clones are missing from TCRdb's copy, which holds only in-frame ones; the method was immunoSEQ multiplex PCR. Of about 260,000 clones in the sample, around 86% are singletons; the top ten hold about 1.6%. This rearrangement joins TRBV7-2 to TRBJ1-1; the D gene is possibly TRBD1 (6 bases). What was sequenced was peripheral blood. This clonotype was sampled from a woman aged 40 to 50 who had recovered from COVID-19. The CDR3 coding sequence is TGTGCCAGCAGCTTATCAGGGGCGCGGACTGAAGCTTTCTTT. It translates to CASSLSGARTEAFF.